Presented here are 18 T cell receptor beta chains from one specimen sequenced in a study of shared clonotypes between healthy human individuals. Measured with immunoSEQ multiplex PCR; TCRdb has only the in-frame clones, and not every one. The sample carries 1.4 million or so clones, less than 99% recorded once. Sequenced sample: naive CD4+ T cells sorted from blood. Subset meaning: CD45RA+ positively selected. Source of these receptors: a man aged 30-40 years in good health.

The chain employs TRBV30 and TRBJ1-4, with TRBD1 identical over 10 bases. The CDR3 runs 15 residues. CDR1 is GTSNPN, CDR2 SVGIG, per germline (reference sequence). Unmatched junction bases numbered 7, after V lost 3 bases and J lost 6 bases. The DNA for the CDR3 is TGTGCCTGGAGGGGGGGGACAGGGGCATATGAAAAACTGTTTTTT. Its translation: CAWRGGTGAYEKLFF.

The chain links TRBV7-9 to TRBJ2-2; a possible D gene is TRBD1 (6 bases). CDR3 length: 14 residues. Germline V gene data show CDR1 as SEHNR and CDR2 as FQNEAQ (reference sequence). The V end was cut by 5 bases, the J end by 6 bases, with 13 bases between. CDR3 region: CASSVIAGAGELFF. The CDR3 DNA follows: TGTGCCAGCAGCGTTATTGCAGGGGCCGGGGAGCTGTTTTTT.

CDR3 loop: CSVTAHSYNEQFF. In nucleotides, the CDR3 is TGCAGCGTGACAGCACACTCCTACAATGAGCAGTTCTTC. The rearrangement uses TRBV29-1 and TRBJ2-1, with D tentatively TRBD1 (5 bases). Germline V lookup: CDR1 SQVTM, CDR2 ANQGSEA. CDR3 length equals 13 residues. V shed 6 bases and J shed 0 bases, with 9 bases lying between them.

The chain is built from TRBV19 and TRBJ2-3; TRBD1 might be the D (5 bases). V lost 3 bases to trimming and J lost 2 bases, with 9 bases between them. The germline CDR1 and CDR2 sequences are LNHDA and SQIVND (reference sequence). CDR3 length equals 14 residues. CDR3 nucleotides: TGTGCCAGTAGTATCCAGGGCGTCACAGATACGCAGTATTTT. Its translation is CASSIQGVTDTQYF.

The chain links TRBV2 to TRBJ2-2; 7 nucleotides align to TRBD1. The germline CDR1 and CDR2 sequences are SNHLY and FYNNEI. This CDR3 contains 16 residues. V shed 7 bases, J shed 9 bases, and the junction held 17 bases outside the gene matches. CDR3 nucleotides: TGTGCCAGCACCGCCCCGGGACAGCCTCCGTCTAGGGAGCTGTTTTTT. Translating it yields CASTAPGQPPSRELFF.

V usage is TRBV13 and J usage is TRBJ1-1; no firm D call. V gave up 5 bases and J gave up 5 bases, with 9 bases separating them. The length of the CDR3 is 12 residues. The germline V gene has CDR1 PRHDT and CDR2 FYEKMQ (reference sequence). The CDR3 protein is CASSRVGTEAFF. For the CDR3, the DNA is TGTGCCAGCAGCAGGGTCGGGACTGAAGCTTTCTTT.

This chain uses TRBV27 with TRBJ2-6, with 9 bases fitting TRBD1. This CDR3 comprises 14 residues. CDR1 is MNHEY, CDR2 SMNVEV, per germline (reference sequence). With V trimmed by 4 bases and J by 7 bases, 2 bases remained unmatched. CDR3 sequence (DNA): TGTGCCAGCAGTTGGACAGGGGCAGCCAACGTCCTGACTTTC. It is translated as CASSWTGAANVLTF.

The chain carries TRBV13 and TRBJ2-7; no clear D. The V gene lost 1 base and the J gene lost 5 bases, with 9 bases spanning the gap. The germline gives CDR1 PRHDT, CDR2 FYEKMQ (reference sequence). The CDR3 sequence is 13 residues long. The CDR3 spells CASSLVGIHEQYF. The CDR3 bases are TGTGCCAGCAGCTTAGTCGGTATCCACGAGCAGTACTTC.

This chain connects TRBV9 to TRBJ2-2; D might be TRBD2 (6 bases). This CDR3 region has 14 residues. CDR1 is SGDLS and CDR2 is YYNGEE in the germline V gene. The V and J ends lost 4 bases and 6 bases respectively, with 13 bases between them. The chain's CDR3 is CASSPWTGAGELFF. In DNA form, the CDR3 reads TGTGCCAGCAGCCCTTGGACGGGAGCCGGGGAGCTGTTTTTT.

As regards this clone: This CDR3 is also generated by other DNA sequences in the sample. The chain links TRBV6-5 to TRBJ2-2; D gene uncertain. The V end was cut by 0 bases, the J end by 7 bases, with 9 bases between. The CDR3 length is 14 residues. Germline V lookup: CDR1 MNHEY, CDR2 SVGAGI. The chain's CDR3 is CASSYSGVHGELFF. Written as DNA, the CDR3 is TGTGCCAGCAGTTACTCTGGAGTCCACGGGGAGCTGTTTTTT.

This rearrangement joins TRBV12-5 to TRBJ2-3; D is perhaps TRBD2 (6 bases). Germline-derived CDR1 and CDR2 are LGHNT and FRNRAP. V dropped 5 bases and J dropped 0 bases, with 15 bases sitting between them. This CDR3 has 16 amino acids. The DNA for the CDR3 is TGTGCTAGTGGTGTTGGTCGGGCGGGAAGCACAGATACGCAGTATTTT. The encoded protein is CASGVGRAGSTDTQYF.

The rearrangement joins TRBV18 to TRBJ2-7, with 7 bases that match TRBD1. Germline CDR1 is KGHSH and CDR2 is LQKENI. The CDR3 has 14 residues. Trimming at V came to 1 base and at J to 7 bases, leaving 7 bases not matched to a gene. The CDR3 DNA reads as TGTGCCAGCTCACCACGTGACAGGGCGCGGGAGCAGTACTTC. Translation gives CASSPRDRAREQYF. The whole variable domain, filled in from reference TRBV18 and TRBJ2-7, reads NAGVMQNPRHLVRRRGQEARLRCSPMKGHSHVYWYRQLPEEGLKFMVYLQKENIIDESGMPKERFSAEFPKEGPSILRIQQVVRGDSAAYFCASSPRDRAREQYFGPGTRLTVT.

The chain's CDR3 is CASSSGASYEQYF. DNA of the CDR3: TGTGCCAGCAGTTCCGGGGCCTCCTACGAGCAGTACTTC. The V gene is TRBV6-1, the J gene TRBJ2-7; D may correspond to TRBD1 or TRBD2 (5 bases each). Trimming took 5 bases from V and 0 from J, leaving 8 bases between them. Per the germline V gene, CDR1 is MNHNS and CDR2 is SASEGT. The CDR3 spans 13 residues.

The J gene is TRBJ1-1, the V gene TRBV9, with TRBD1 matching over 8 bases. The CDR3 contains 17 residues. Germline CDR1 SGDLS, CDR2 YYNGEE. V trimming: 9 bases; J trimming: 7 bases; junction bases outside the gene matches: 23. CDR3 region: CAIHRELRDRSVSEAFF. The CDR3 DNA sequence: TGTGCCATCCACCGGGAGCTCCGGGACAGGTCGGTTAGTGAAGCTTTCTTT.

V gene TRBV18 combines with J gene TRBJ2-3; no clear D gene. The germline V gene has CDR1 KGHSH and CDR2 LQKENI. V was shortened by 2 bases and J by 2 bases, with 11 bases between the two germline ends. This CDR3 is 15 amino acids long. CDR3 DNA sequence: TGTGCCAGCTCACCATTAGGACGGTACACAGATACGCAGTATTTT. Its translation is CASSPLGRYTDTQYF.

This chain joins TRBV6-1 and TRBJ2-1, with TRBD2 identical over 9 bases. The CDR3 covers 17 residues. From germline, CDR1 is MNHNS and CDR2 SASEGT. With 1 base clipped from V and 9 bases from J, the junction kept 13 bases outside the gene matches. The DNA for the CDR3 is TGTGCCAGCAGTGAAGGGGGACTAGCCGGCGGTGGGGGTGAGCAGTTCTTC. This gives the protein CASSEGGLAGGGGEQFF.

The chain links TRBV5-5 to TRBJ2-7; maybe TRBD1 (5 bases). Germline V gene data show CDR1 as SGHKS and CDR2 as YYEKEE (reference sequence). The CDR3 has 15 residues. With 0 bases removed from V and 4 bases from J, the gap between germline ends came to 14 bases. CDR3 bases: TGTGCCAGCAGCTTGGTATCAGGGCTTGGATACGAGCAGTACTTC. Amino acid sequence: CASSLVSGLGYEQYF.

V is TRBV5-5 and J is TRBJ2-5; D is ambiguous. CDR1 is SGHKS, CDR2 YYEKEE, per germline (reference sequence). Trimming pared 2 bases from V and 4 bases from J, leaving 15 bases between. The CDR3 loop spans 15 amino acids. DNA of the CDR3: TGTGCCAGCAGCTTTGAGACACGCTCTCGAGAGACCCAGTACTTC. Encoded protein: CASSFETRSRETQYF. Filled out from reference TRBV5-5 and TRBJ2-5, the complete variable domain reads DAGVTQSPTHLIKTRGQQVTLRCSPISGHKSVSWYQQVLGQGPQFIFQYYEKEERGRGNFPDRFSARQFPNYSSELNVNALLLGDSALYLCASSFETRSRETQYFGPGTRLLVL.